These 18 T cell receptor beta chains share one sample of origin, sequenced in a study of T-cell memory formation after mild COVID-19. MiXCR was run by TCRdb on the 5' RACE reads, yielding one entry per CDR3 protein. The sample has fewer than 250,000 distinct CDR3 sequences, over 9.5% seen once. The sample taken for sequencing was PBMCs or a T cell subset sorted from them (not recorded which). All receptors come from a man between 18 and 35 years old who had mild COVID-19 (a few samples of this study predate the infection). Cell type and time point are not known.

This chain joins TRBV2 and TRBJ2-7; 7 nucleotides align to TRBD2. V shed 4 bases, J shed 2 bases, and the junction held 8 bases outside the gene matches. CDR3 size: 15 residues. Germline-derived CDR1 and CDR2 are SNHLY and FYNNEI. The CDR3 region has the DNA TGTGCCAGCAGTGGTTTTGAGCGGGGCACCTACGAGCAGTACGTC. Residues: CASSGFERGTYEQYV.

This chain joins TRBV7-2 and TRBJ2-2, with 11 bases matching TRBD1. After removal of 4 bases from V and 3 bases from J, the junction contained 4 bases not matched to a gene. Germline V gene data show CDR1 as SGHTA and CDR2 as FQGNSA. The CDR3 totals 16 residues. CDR3 bases: TGTGCCAGCAGCTCCGGGACAGGGGGTGACACCGGGGAGCTGTTTTTT. It codes for CASSSGTGGDTGELFF.

This clonotype came up a few times. The gene calls are TRBV11-1 and TRBJ2-5; possibly TRBD2 for D (6 bases). Trimming removed 6 bases from V and 4 bases from J, with 15 bases in between. The CDR3 length is 14 residues. Germline CDR1 reads SGHAT; CDR2 reads FQDESV (reference sequence). CDR3 region: CASSPGGTGETQYF. CDR3 bases: TGTGCCAGCAGTCCGGGCGGGACGGGAGAGACCCAGTACTTC.

The CDR3 DNA reads as TGTGCCAGCAGCCTACACGACACGGGGAATCAGCCCCAGCATTTT. This gives the protein CASSLHDTGNQPQHF. The rearrangement links TRBV28 to TRBJ1-5; D remains unclear. The V gene's germline CDR1 is MDHEN and CDR2 SYDVKM. This CDR3 contains 15 residues. V was shortened by 6 bases and J by 4 bases, with 16 bases between the two germline ends. Supplemented by reference TRBV28 and TRBJ1-5, the full variable domain reads DVKVTQSSRYLVKRTGEKVFLECVQDMDHENMFWYRQDPGLGLRLIYFSYDVKMKEKGDIPEGYSVSREKKERFSLILESASTNQTSMYLCASSLHDTGNQPQHFGDGTRLSIL.

This rearrangement joins TRBV5-1 to TRBJ2-2; 8 nucleotides agree with TRBD1. The V gene end was trimmed by 4 bases and the J gene end by 0 bases; junction bases not matched to a gene: 5. Germline V gene data show CDR1 as SGHRS and CDR2 as YFSETQ. This CDR3 is 16 amino acids long. The chain's CDR3 is CASSRLGQANTGELFF. CDR3 sequence (DNA): TGCGCCAGCAGCCGCCTGGGACAGGCGAACACCGGGGAGCTGTTTTTT.

This clonotype has a handful of counts. V is TRBV7-9 and J is TRBJ1-2; 8 nucleotides agree with TRBD1. V gave up 3 bases and J gave up 3 bases; unmatched junction bases: 3. The CDR3 loop spans 14 amino acids. Germline CDR1 SEHNR, CDR2 FQNEAQ (reference sequence). As DNA, the CDR3 is TGTGCCAGCAGCTTCAGGGGGCGCGACTATGGCTACACCTTC. Translating it yields CASSFRGRDYGYTF.

Only a few counts were recorded for this clonotype. V and J are TRBV5-1 and TRBJ1-4; TRBD1 matches 9 bases. The CDR3 is 14 residues long. The J segment lost 7 bases and the V segment lost 5 bases, leaving 6 bases of the junction unmatched. Germline CDR1 and CDR2: SGHRS and YFSETQ. Here the CDR3 DNA reads TGCGCCAGCAGGCTGGGGACAGGGACTGAAAAACTGTTTTTT. This sequence encodes CASRLGTGTEKLFF.

In its sample, this clonotype was seen a few times. This sequence joins TRBV6-1 and TRBJ2-5; D unresolved. Per the germline V gene, CDR1 is MNHNS and CDR2 is SASEGT. V gave up 4 bases and J gave up 2 bases, with 11 bases separating them. The CDR3 runs to 14 residues. The CDR3 nucleotides are TGTGCCAGCAGTGGTTTTTGGGGACAAGAGACCCAGTACTTC. This encodes CASSGFWGQETQYF.

The chain links TRBV7-3 to TRBJ1-3, with TRBD1 as a possible D gene (5 bases). Germline V gene sequence: CDR1 SGHTA, CDR2 FQGTGA. The CDR3 length is 13 residues. Trimming took 5 bases from V and 3 from J, leaving 8 bases between them. CDR3 sequence (DNA): TGTGCCAGCAGCGCCAGGGTTGGAAACACCATATATTTT. Its translation is CASSARVGNTIYF. Full variable domain (missing parts from reference TRBV7-3 and TRBJ1-3): GAGVSQTPSNKVTEKGKYVELRCDPISGHTALYWYRQSLGQGPEFLIYFQGTGAADDSGLPNDRFFAVRPEGSVSTLKIQRTERGDSAVYLCASSARVGNTIYFGEGSWLTVV.

In this sample, this clonotype turned up many times. The chain recombines TRBV7-9 with TRBJ1-1; D call uncertain. Per the germline V gene, CDR1 is SEHNR and CDR2 is FQNEAQ (reference sequence). V shed 3 bases and J shed 4 bases, with 9 bases lying between them. CDR3 size: 13 residues. In nucleotides, the CDR3 is TGTGCCAGCAGCTTGGAGGGAAGCACTGAAGCTTTCTTT. It codes for CASSLEGSTEAFF.

CDR3 coding DNA: TGTGCCAGCAGCCAAGGGATGACGGTGAACTATGGCTACACCTTC. It translates to CASSQGMTVNYGYTF. The chain joins TRBV3-1 to TRBJ1-2, with D unclear. Germline V CDR1 and CDR2: LGHDT, YNNKEL (reference sequence). With 1 base removed from V and 2 bases from J, the gap between germline ends came to 11 bases. CDR3 length equals 15 residues.

The rearrangement uses TRBV5-1 and TRBJ1-1, with D possibly being TRBD1 (6 bases). CDR3 length equals 14 residues. Germline values: CDR1 SGHRS, CDR2 YFSETQ. V gave up 2 bases and J gave up 4 bases, with 12 bases separating them. CDR3 protein: CASSLSGGLTEAFF. The CDR3 DNA follows: TGCGCCAGCAGCTTATCCGGGGGGCTCACTGAAGCTTTCTTT.

This clonotype was recorded a few times. The V call is TRBV11-2, the J call TRBJ1-3; D is uncertain. Trimming took off 5 bases at V and 2 bases at J, with 7 bases between the two ends. The CDR3 is made up of 13 amino acids. The V gene's germline CDR1 is SGHAT and CDR2 FQNNGV. The CDR3 here is CASSLNTGNTIYF. In nucleotides, the CDR3 is TGTGCCAGCAGCCTCAATACTGGAAACACCATATATTTT.

The chain links TRBV5-1 to TRBJ2-5; 13 bases are shared with TRBD2. Germline CDR1 reads SGHRS; CDR2 reads YFSETQ. Trimming cost V 4 bases and J 4 bases; bases outside gene matches: 4. CDR3 length: 15 amino acids. CDR3: CASSPWTSGGETQYF. CDR3 bases: TGCGCCAGCAGCCCCTGGACTAGCGGGGGAGAGACCCAGTACTTC.

The chain recombines TRBV11-2 with TRBJ2-1, with no clear D. The length of the CDR3 is 16 residues. Trimming stripped 2 bases from V and 3 bases from J, with 14 bases between. Germline V gene sequence: CDR1 SGHAT, CDR2 FQNNGV. The CDR3 protein is CASSLLSPEYYNEQFF. The CDR3 DNA reads TGTGCCAGCAGCTTATTGTCCCCGGAGTACTACAATGAGCAGTTCTTC.

This clonotype has more than one count but fewer than ten. The CDR3 DNA reads as TGTGCCAGCAGCCAGAGAGGAGAGACCCAGTACTTC. This encodes CASSQRGETQYF. The genes are TRBV3-1 and TRBJ2-5; no definite D call. V was pared by 3 bases and J by 4 bases, with 6 bases between. CDR3 length equals 12 residues. Germline V lookup: CDR1 LGHDT, CDR2 YNNKEL (reference sequence).

In its sample, this clonotype was seen a few times. Here the CDR3 reads CSVVWQRNTEAFF. The DNA of the CDR3 is TGCAGCGTTGTCTGGCAAAGGAACACTGAAGCTTTCTTT. V and J are TRBV29-1 and TRBJ1-1; D gene ambiguous. Germline CDR1 SQVTM, CDR2 ANQGSEA. CDR3 length: 13 amino acids. Trimming pared 4 bases from V and 1 base from J, leaving 10 bases between. Together with reference TRBV29-1 and TRBJ1-1, the CDR3 gives the full variable domain: SAVISQKPSRDICQRGTSLTIQCQVDSQVTMMFWYRQQPGQSLTLIATANQGSEATYESGFVIDKFPISRPNLTFSTLTVSNMSPEDSSIYLCSVVWQRNTEAFFGQGTRLTVV.

In this sample, this clonotype turned up a few times. This sequence joins TRBV4-3 and TRBJ1-5, with TRBD1 matching over 9 bases. The CDR3 spans 15 residues. CDR1 LGHNA and CDR2 YSLEER come from the germline V gene. V shed 1 base, J shed 9 bases, and the junction held 7 bases outside the gene matches. Here the CDR3 reads CASSQVPGQGLPQHF. CDR3 nucleotides: TGCGCCAGCAGCCAAGTCCCGGGACAGGGTTTGCCCCAGCATTTT.